The rows below give T cell receptor beta chains drawn from one sample of a study of T cells after yellow fever vaccination. Via MiXCR, TCRdb re-called the 5' RACE reads, giving one row per CDR3 protein. The sample consists of around 300,000 distinct CDR3 sequences, roughly 13% of them appearing once. The specimen comprised CD4+ T cells sorted from PBMCs, sampled 45 days after the yellow fever booster vaccination. These receptors came from a man aged 30-40 years who received the YFV17D yellow fever vaccine. Each CDR3 is given with its conserved first and last residue. A D gene is named only where the DNA matches it firmly. A clone size is listed for some rows: how often the clone was seen (once, few, many), or a class if it is expanded.

d_gene: TRBD2
len: 15
v_gene: TRBV5-1
j_gene: TRBJ2-7
abundance: .
CDR3nt: TGCGCCAGCAGCGGGGTTCCCACTAGCGACTACGAGCAGTACTTC
CDR3aa: CASSGVPTSDYEQYF

d_gene: TRBD1
len: 17
v_gene: TRBV11-1
j_gene: TRBJ2-1
abundance: .
CDR3nt: TGTGCCAGCAGCTTACTGGTTACAGGGGGAATCTACAATGAGCAGTTCTTC
CDR3aa: CASSLLVTGGIYNEQFF

d_gene: TRBD2
len: 15
v_gene: TRBV20-1
j_gene: TRBJ2-3
abundance: .
CDR3nt: TGCAGTGCTTCCACTAGCGGGAGGGGGACAGATACGCAGTATTTT
CDR3aa: CSASTSGRGTDTQYF

d_gene: TRBD1
len: 15
v_gene: TRBV11-3
j_gene: TRBJ1-1
abundance: few
CDR3nt: TGTGCCAGCAGCTTAGATCGGGGGGGACAGGGCGAAGCTTTCTTT
CDR3aa: CASSLDRGGQGEAFF

d_gene: .
len: 14
v_gene: TRBV5-1
j_gene: TRBJ2-3
abundance: .
CDR3nt: TGCGCCAGCACCTTAGCGGAGAGCACAGATACGCAGTATTTT
CDR3aa: CASTLAESTDTQYF

d_gene: .
len: 12
v_gene: TRBV12-3/TRBV12-4
j_gene: TRBJ1-1
abundance: few
CDR3nt: TGTGCCAGCATTCGAGGGGCCACTGAAGCTTTCTTT
CDR3aa: CASIRGATEAFF

d_gene: .
len: 18
v_gene: TRBV6-2/TRBV6-3
j_gene: TRBJ2-7
abundance: .
CDR3nt: TGTGCCAGCAGTTACGGCTCGACTATGGCAGGACTAACCTACGAGCAGTACTTC
CDR3aa: CASSYGSTMAGLTYEQYF

d_gene: TRBD1
len: 14
v_gene: TRBV7-3
j_gene: TRBJ1-1
abundance: .
CDR3nt: TGTGCCAGCAGGCCGGGACAGACGAACACTGAAGCTTTCTTT
CDR3aa: CASRPGQTNTEAFF

d_gene: .
len: 12
v_gene: TRBV29-1
j_gene: TRBJ2-1
abundance: few
CDR3nt: TGCAGCCTCCGGGACCCTAAGAATGAGCAGTTCTTC
CDR3aa: CSLRDPKNEQFF

d_gene: TRBD2
len: 16
v_gene: TRBV4-3
j_gene: TRBJ2-1
abundance: .
CDR3nt: TGCGCCAGCAGCCAGTTCAGACTAGCCTCCTACAATGAGCAGTTCTTC
CDR3aa: CASSQFRLASYNEQFF

d_gene: TRBD1
len: 15
v_gene: TRBV7-8
j_gene: TRBJ2-4
abundance: .
CDR3nt: TGTGCCAGCAGCTCGCAGGACAGGGGGGAAAACATTCAGTACTTC
CDR3aa: CASSSQDRGENIQYF

d_gene: .
len: 12
v_gene: TRBV20-1
j_gene: TRBJ2-5
abundance: .
CDR3nt: TGCAGTGCCTTTGAAGGATCTGGGATTGGGTACTTC
CDR3aa: CSAFEGSGIGYF

d_gene: .
len: 11
v_gene: TRBV5-1
j_gene: TRBJ1-1
abundance: few
CDR3nt: TGCGCCGGCCGATGGGTCACTGAAGCTTTCTTT
CDR3aa: CAGRWVTEAFF

d_gene: TRBD1
len: 16
v_gene: TRBV7-2
j_gene: TRBJ2-5
abundance: .
CDR3nt: TGTGCCAGCAGCCAAGGGACAGGTACCTCACAAGAGACCCAGTACTTC
CDR3aa: CASSQGTGTSQETQYF

d_gene: TRBD1
len: 16
v_gene: TRBV7-9
j_gene: TRBJ1-1
abundance: few
CDR3nt: TGTGCCAGCAGCTTAGGGGGGACAGGGGCGTTCACTGAAGCTTTCTTT
CDR3aa: CASSLGGTGAFTEAFF

d_gene: TRBD2
len: 16
v_gene: TRBV7-2
j_gene: TRBJ2-5
abundance: few
CDR3nt: TGTGCCAGCAGCTTAGTATTTGGAGCGGGGCCTCGGACCCAGTACTTC
CDR3aa: CASSLVFGAGPRTQYF

d_gene: .
len: 17
v_gene: TRBV5-1
j_gene: TRBJ2-3
abundance: few
CDR3nt: TGCGCCAGCAGCTTGTTCCATAGCGGCTCTAGCACAGATACGCAGTATTTT
CDR3aa: CASSLFHSGSSTDTQYF

d_gene: .
len: 11
v_gene: TRBV7-9
j_gene: TRBJ2-7
abundance: few
CDR3nt: TGTGCCAGCAGCTTAACACAGGAGCAGTACTTC
CDR3aa: CASSLTQEQYF

d_gene: TRBD2
len: 16
v_gene: TRBV7-2
j_gene: TRBJ2-3
abundance: few
CDR3nt: TGTGCCAGCAGCTCTACCCGCGGGAGGGTCGCAGATACGCAGTATTTT
CDR3aa: CASSSTRGRVADTQYF

d_gene: .
len: 16
v_gene: TRBV5-6
j_gene: TRBJ1-5
abundance: .
CDR3nt: TGTGCCAGCAGCTTAAGCGGACGTTATAGCAATCAGCCCCAGCATTTT
CDR3aa: CASSLSGRYSNQPQHF

d_gene: .
len: 15
v_gene: TRBV29-1
j_gene: TRBJ2-1
abundance: many
CDR3nt: TGCAGCGTTGAAGATCAAGGGGTAGGGGAGAATGAGCAGTTCTTC
CDR3aa: CSVEDQGVGENEQFF

d_gene: TRBD2
len: 13
v_gene: TRBV20-1
j_gene: TRBJ2-1
abundance: .
CDR3nt: TGCAGTGCATGGGTCCTAGCGGGAGATGAGCAGTTCTTC
CDR3aa: CSAWVLAGDEQFF

d_gene: .
len: 15
v_gene: TRBV29-1
j_gene: TRBJ2-7
abundance: few
CDR3nt: TGCAGCGTTGAAGATAGGAGGGGCGGAATCTACGAGCAGTACTTC
CDR3aa: CSVEDRRGGIYEQYF

d_gene: .
len: 16
v_gene: TRBV28
j_gene: TRBJ1-2
abundance: few
CDR3nt: TGTGCCAGCAGTTTGATGGGGCAGGGTGGGAACTATGGCTACACCTTC
CDR3aa: CASSLMGQGGNYGYTF

d_gene: .
len: 11
v_gene: TRBV29-1
j_gene: TRBJ2-1
abundance: few
CDR3nt: TGCAGCGTTGGAGTTGGCGATGAGCAGTTCTTC
CDR3aa: CSVGVGDEQFF

d_gene: .
len: 12
v_gene: TRBV20-1
j_gene: TRBJ2-5
abundance: many
CDR3nt: TGCAGTGGTTTGGGCGTCCAAGAGACCCAGTACTTC
CDR3aa: CSGLGVQETQYF

d_gene: TRBD2
len: 13
v_gene: TRBV6-1
j_gene: TRBJ2-7
abundance: few
CDR3nt: TGTGCCAGCAGTCCTAGCGGGAGGAACGAGCAGTACTTC
CDR3aa: CASSPSGRNEQYF

d_gene: .
len: 12
v_gene: TRBV7-2
j_gene: TRBJ2-3
abundance: .
CDR3nt: TGTGCCCGCTCTGCGAGCACAGATACGCAGTATTTT
CDR3aa: CARSASTDTQYF

d_gene: .
len: 14
v_gene: TRBV7-9
j_gene: TRBJ2-3
abundance: once
CDR3nt: TGTGCCAGCAGCTTCCAGCGGGCGACAGATACGCAGTATTTT
CDR3aa: CASSFQRATDTQYF

d_gene: .
len: 12
v_gene: TRBV13
j_gene: TRBJ2-7
abundance: once
CDR3nt: TGTGCCAGCGCGGGGCAGACCTACGAGCAGTACTTC
CDR3aa: CASAGQTYEQYF

d_gene: .
len: 13
v_gene: TRBV20-1
j_gene: TRBJ2-7
abundance: .
CDR3nt: TGCAGTGCCGAGAGGAACCTCCGGGACGAGCAGTACTTC
CDR3aa: CSAERNLRDEQYF

d_gene: TRBD1
len: 12
v_gene: TRBV20-1
j_gene: TRBJ1-2
abundance: .
CDR3nt: TGCAGTGCGGGGACAGGGGACGATGGCTACACCTTC
CDR3aa: CSAGTGDDGYTF

d_gene: .
len: 14
v_gene: TRBV7-2
j_gene: TRBJ2-7
abundance: .
CDR3nt: TGTGCCAGCAGCCCACGGGACCCCACCTACGAGCAGTACTTC
CDR3aa: CASSPRDPTYEQYF

d_gene: .
len: 15
v_gene: TRBV18
j_gene: TRBJ2-5
abundance: few
CDR3nt: TGTGCCAGCTCACCAACCCCACGGATGGGCGAGACCCAGTACTTC
CDR3aa: CASSPTPRMGETQYF

d_gene: TRBD2
len: 18
v_gene: TRBV6-5
j_gene: TRBJ2-5
abundance: .
CDR3nt: TGTGCCAGCAGTTCGCGGACTAGCGGGGACTCGTACCAAGAGACCCAGTACTTC
CDR3aa: CASSSRTSGDSYQETQYF

d_gene: .
len: 13
v_gene: TRBV12-3/TRBV12-4
j_gene: TRBJ1-2
abundance: few
CDR3nt: TGTGCCAGCAGCACCGGGGGTACGGATTGCTACACCTTC
CDR3aa: CASSTGGTDCYTF

d_gene: TRBD2
len: 14
v_gene: TRBV6-1
j_gene: TRBJ2-7
abundance: .
CDR3nt: TGTGCCAGCAGAGGGGGGACTAGAGTAGACGAGCAGTACTTC
CDR3aa: CASRGGTRVDEQYF

d_gene: TRBD2
len: 16
v_gene: TRBV10-2
j_gene: TRBJ2-7
abundance: .
CDR3nt: TGCGCCAGCAGTGATCCACGGACTAGCTTAGACTACGAGCAGTACTTC
CDR3aa: CASSDPRTSLDYEQYF

d_gene: TRBD2
len: 16
v_gene: TRBV24-1
j_gene: TRBJ2-1
abundance: few
CDR3nt: TGTGCCACCAGTGTTCCGGGACTAGCGGGATCCAATGAGCAGTTCTTC
CDR3aa: CATSVPGLAGSNEQFF

d_gene: .
len: 16
v_gene: TRBV6-1
j_gene: TRBJ1-2
abundance: few
CDR3nt: TGTGCCAGCAGCATACCCGGGACGGCCCACCCGAGAGGCTACACCTTC
CDR3aa: CASSIPGTAHPRGYTF

d_gene: TRBD1
len: 15
v_gene: TRBV5-1
j_gene: TRBJ2-5
abundance: .
CDR3nt: TGCGCCAGCGGCGGACAGGGGGCGGTAGGGGAGACCCAGTACTTC
CDR3aa: CASGGQGAVGETQYF

d_gene: .
len: 14
v_gene: TRBV7-9
j_gene: TRBJ2-3
abundance: .
CDR3nt: TGTGCCAGCAGCCAAGGGGGGCCCACAGATACGCAGTATTTT
CDR3aa: CASSQGGPTDTQYF

d_gene: .
len: 21
v_gene: TRBV10-3
j_gene: TRBJ2-2
abundance: once
CDR3nt: TGTGCCATCACACCCTCCCCTAGACGACAGTCTCCAGCGGCAAACACCGGGGAGCTGTTTTTT
CDR3aa: CAITPSPRRQSPAANTGELFF

d_gene: TRBD2
len: 15
v_gene: TRBV20-1
j_gene: TRBJ2-5
abundance: few
CDR3nt: TGCAGTGCGAACCCCGGGACTAGCGGGAGATACACCCAGTACTTC
CDR3aa: CSANPGTSGRYTQYF

d_gene: .
len: 14
v_gene: TRBV12-3/TRBV12-4
j_gene: TRBJ2-7
abundance: few
CDR3nt: TGTGCCAGCAGTTTAGGGGGGAGTTCGAACGAGCAGTACTTC
CDR3aa: CASSLGGSSNEQYF

d_gene: .
len: 14
v_gene: TRBV30
j_gene: TRBJ1-5
abundance: .
CDR3nt: TGTGCCTGGAGCCGCCGATCTAGCAATCAGCCCCAGCATTTT
CDR3aa: CAWSRRSSNQPQHF

d_gene: .
len: 18
v_gene: TRBV6-5
j_gene: TRBJ1-5
abundance: .
CDR3nt: TGTGCCAGCAGTCCGGAAAAGGTGGGGGGGTATAGCAATCAGCCCCAGCATTTT
CDR3aa: CASSPEKVGGYSNQPQHF

d_gene: TRBD1
len: 15
v_gene: TRBV29-1
j_gene: TRBJ2-5
abundance: .
CDR3nt: TGCAGCGTTGGCGGCGGCCGGACAGGGAGAGAGACCCAGTACTTC
CDR3aa: CSVGGGRTGRETQYF

d_gene: TRBD2
len: 14
v_gene: TRBV20-1
j_gene: TRBJ2-1
abundance: many
CDR3nt: TGCAGTGCTCCTCGTAGCGGGAGCAACAATGAGCAGTTCTTC
CDR3aa: CSAPRSGSNNEQFF

d_gene: .
len: 15
v_gene: TRBV6-5
j_gene: TRBJ2-2
abundance: few
CDR3nt: TGTGCCAGCAGTTCTGCGGGGTCGAACACCGGGGAGCTGTTTTTT
CDR3aa: CASSSAGSNTGELFF

d_gene: .
len: 14
v_gene: TRBV14
j_gene: TRBJ1-1
abundance: few
CDR3nt: TGTGCCAGCAGCCAAAGGCCCCGGGGGACTGAAGCTTTCTTT
CDR3aa: CASSQRPRGTEAFF

d_gene: TRBD1
len: 13
v_gene: TRBV7-2
j_gene: TRBJ2-3
abundance: .
CDR3nt: TGTGCCAGCAGCCCACAGGGGGGAGATACGCAGTATTTT
CDR3aa: CASSPQGGDTQYF

d_gene: .
len: 15
v_gene: TRBV5-1
j_gene: TRBJ2-5
abundance: few
CDR3nt: TGCGCCAGCAGCCCCCGACCCCTCGAACAAGAGACCCAGTACTTC
CDR3aa: CASSPRPLEQETQYF

d_gene: .
len: 12
v_gene: TRBV20-1
j_gene: TRBJ2-7
abundance: .
CDR3nt: TGCAGTGCCCCCGACAGAGACTACGAGCAGTACTTC
CDR3aa: CSAPDRDYEQYF

d_gene: .
len: 12
v_gene: TRBV20-1
j_gene: TRBJ2-3
abundance: few
CDR3nt: TGCAGTGAACCCCTACGCACAGATACGCAGTATTTT
CDR3aa: CSEPLRTDTQYF

d_gene: TRBD1
len: 17
v_gene: TRBV16
j_gene: TRBJ1-5
abundance: .
CDR3nt: TGTGCCAGCAGCCAATATACCGGGACAGGGGGCAATCAGCCCCAGCATTTT
CDR3aa: CASSQYTGTGGNQPQHF

d_gene: .
len: 14
v_gene: TRBV12-3/TRBV12-4
j_gene: TRBJ1-4
abundance: few
CDR3nt: TGTGCCAGCACGGCATCAGGGCCGGGTGGAAAACTGTTTTTT
CDR3aa: CASTASGPGGKLFF

d_gene: TRBD1
len: 16
v_gene: TRBV4-3
j_gene: TRBJ2-1
abundance: .
CDR3nt: TGCGCCAGCAGCCATCTCCCAGGGACAGGGGGCGGGGAGCAGTTCTTC
CDR3aa: CASSHLPGTGGGEQFF

d_gene: .
len: 15
v_gene: TRBV7-8
j_gene: TRBJ2-7
abundance: .
CDR3nt: TGTGCCAGCAGCTTAGTGAGTGGGATCAGGGCCGAGCAGTACTTC
CDR3aa: CASSLVSGIRAEQYF

d_gene: .
len: 14
v_gene: TRBV5-1
j_gene: TRBJ2-7
abundance: .
CDR3nt: TGCGCCAGCAGCTTGGGGCAGGACTCCTACGAGCAGTACTTC
CDR3aa: CASSLGQDSYEQYF